These T cell receptor beta chains were read from a single sample in a study of cytotoxic CD8 clonotypes in ibrutinib-treated CLL. Only in-frame clones appear in the TCRdb table, and some are missing; sequencing was by immunoSEQ multiplex PCR. The data hold some 150,000 clones, with 79% observed a single time. The starting material was PBMCs, obtained after 12 months of ibrutinib treatment. The receptors derive from a human donor with chronic lymphocytic leukemia. Each CDR3 is given with its conserved first and last residue. A D gene is named only where the DNA matches it firmly. Size is stated for part of the rows, as once, few or many counts, or as a class when the clone is expanded.

size	V	J	D	DNA	CDR3
NA	TRBV6-6	TRBJ2-1	NA	TGTGCCAGCAGGGCTACGTATGAGCAGTTCTTC	CASRATYEQFF
NA	TRBV4-3	TRBJ2-1	TRBD2	TGCGCCAGCAGCCAAGGGGGCGGGAGGGCGTACAATGAGCAGTTCTTC	CASSQGGGRAYNEQFF
few	TRBV10-3	TRBJ1-3	NA	TGTGCCATCAGTGAATCGCACAGCCCCTGGAACACCATATATTTT	CAISESHSPWNTIYF
NA	TRBV18	TRBJ2-1	NA	TGTGCCAGCTCAACGGACAGAAACTCCTACAATGAGCAGTTCTTC	CASSTDRNSYNEQFF
NA	TRBV21-1	TRBJ1-4	NA	TGTGCCAGCAGCAAGGACAGGGGGAGCGAAAAACTGTTTTTT	CASSKDRGSEKLFF
NA	TRBV7-9	TRBJ1-4	NA	TGTGCCAGCAGCTCAGGGACGGCTCTTAATGAAAAACTGTTTTTT	CASSSGTALNEKLFF
NA	TRBV4-2	TRBJ1-4	NA	TGTGCCAGCAGCCATCCTCAGGGTAATGAAAAACTGTTTTTT	CASSHPQGNEKLFF
NA	TRBV6-6	TRBJ2-7	NA	TGTGCCAGCAGTTTCCAAGGGGGCTACGAGCAGTACTTC	CASSFQGGYEQYF
NA	TRBV15	TRBJ2-7	TRBD2	TGTGCCACCAGCACAGGGACTAGCGGGAGCTCCTACGAGCAGTACTTC	CATSTGTSGSSYEQYF
NA	TRBV7-7	TRBJ2-3	NA	TGTGCTAGCAGCTTAGAGGGTATTTCGGATACGCAGTATTTT	CASSLEGISDTQYF
NA	TRBV13	TRBJ2-3	TRBD2	TGTGCCAGCAGCCTGACTAGCGGCACAGATACGCAGTATTTT	CASSLTSGTDTQYF
NA	TRBV4-3	TRBJ1-3	NA	TGCGCCAGCAGCCAAGAATTTCCCAGGGCCTCTGGAAACACCATATATTTT	CASSQEFPRASGNTIYF
NA	TRBV6-1	TRBJ2-3	NA	TGTGCCAGCAGTGGACTAGGGCTTTTAGGGGATACGCAGTATTTT	CASSGLGLLGDTQYF
NA	TRBV7-2	TRBJ2-7	NA	TGTGCCAGCAGCCGTGGGGTATCCTACGAGCAGTACTTC	CASSRGVSYEQYF
NA	TRBV6-5	TRBJ2-5	TRBD1	TGTGCCAGCAGGTCTACAGGGGTTGAGACCCAGTACTTC	CASRSTGVETQYF
NA	TRBV11-2	TRBJ2-7	NA	TGTGCCAGCAGCTTAGAGGGCAGTAGGTGGTACGAGCAGTACTTC	CASSLEGSRWYEQYF
NA	TRBV11-3	TRBJ2-7	NA	TGTGCCAGCAGCCCACGCTCGGGACCCTACGAGCAGTACTTC	CASSPRSGPYEQYF
NA	TRBV10-3	TRBJ2-3	TRBD2	TGTGCCATCAGCCGGGGCCCTGGGAGGGCAGATACGCAGTATTTT	CAISRGPGRADTQYF
NA	TRBV14	TRBJ2-7	TRBD1	TGTGCCAGCAGCCATCGACAGGGGGTCTACGAGCAGTACTTC	CASSHRQGVYEQYF
NA	TRBV4-1	TRBJ1-2	TRBD1	TGCGCCAGCAGCCAAGATCGAGGGGGCCGGTGGGGCTACACCTTC	CASSQDRGGRWGYTF
few	TRBV5-1	TRBJ2-2	TRBD1	TGCGCCAGCAGCTTGGTTCCAGGGGGAAACACCGGGGAGCTGTTTTTT	CASSLVPGGNTGELFF
once	TRBV5-1	TRBJ1-4	NA	TGCGCCAGCAGCATCGGGACGGCGAATGAAAAACTGTTTTTT	CASSIGTANEKLFF
NA	TRBV7-2	TRBJ2-7	TRBD1	TGTGCCAGCAGCGCGGGACAGGGCCCTTACGAGCAGTACTTC	CASSAGQGPYEQYF
NA	TRBV18	TRBJ2-2	NA	TGTGCCAGCTCACTGGACAGCTACACCGGGGAGCTGTTTTTT	CASSLDSYTGELFF
NA	TRBV13	TRBJ2-1	TRBD1	TGTGCCAGCAGCGTGGGACAGGGGACAAACAATGAGCAGTTCTTC	CASSVGQGTNNEQFF
NA	TRBV2	TRBJ2-1	NA	TGTGCCAGCATTCGACAACCGAGGGATAGCTCCTACAATGAGCAGTTCTTC	CASIRQPRDSSYNEQFF
NA	TRBV19	TRBJ2-7	TRBD2	TGTGCCAGTAGGGGGACTAGCGGGAGATCGAGCTCCTCCTACGAGCAGTACTTC	CASRGTSGRSSSSYEQYF
NA	TRBV6-1	TRBJ2-3	NA	TGTGCCAGCAGTGGGAGAACCTTAGGACTTTCGAACACAGATACGCAGTATTTT	CASSGRTLGLSNTDTQYF
NA	TRBV5-1	TRBJ1-3	TRBD1	TGCGCCAGCAGCTTCGCGACAGGGCAAAACACCATATATTTT	CASSFATGQNTIYF
NA	TRBV6-4	TRBJ2-1	TRBD2	TGTGCCAGCAGTGACACCGGGACTAGCGGGAGGGATGAGCAGTTCTTC	CASSDTGTSGRDEQFF
NA	TRBV7-2	TRBJ2-7	NA	TGTGCCAGCAGCTTAAACCGACAGGCCTACGAGCAGTACTTC	CASSLNRQAYEQYF
NA	TRBV6-1	TRBJ2-5	NA	TGTGCCAGCAGTGGGACCTACCAAGAGACCCAGTACTTC	CASSGTYQETQYF
NA	TRBV5-4	TRBJ2-7	TRBD2	TGTGCCAGCAGCTCGGGCGGGAGGGCACCCTACGAGCAGTACTTC	CASSSGGRAPYEQYF
NA	TRBV28	TRBJ1-1	TRBD1	TGTGCCAGCAGATCCTTTTCTATAGGACAGGGGAACACTGAAGCTTTCTTT	CASRSFSIGQGNTEAFF
NA	TRBV18	TRBJ2-7	TRBD2	TGTGCCAGCTCACTGGGTGGAACTAGCGGGAGTGGCGAGCAGTACTTC	CASSLGGTSGSGEQYF
NA	TRBV5-5	TRBJ2-7	TRBD2	TGTGCCAGCAAACTTCTAGCGGGAGAGTCCTACGAGCAGTACTTC	CASKLLAGESYEQYF
few	TRBV5-1	TRBJ2-3	NA	TGCGCCAGCAGCCCCAGTCGGACAGATACGCAGTATTTT	CASSPSRTDTQYF
NA	TRBV9	TRBJ1-1	NA	TGTGCCAGCAGCGAGGGGGGTCAAAGGACTGAAGCTTTCTTT	CASSEGGQRTEAFF
NA	TRBV28	TRBJ2-3	NA	TGTGCCAGCAGTTTTCCACTAGCTAGAAATACGCAGTATTTT	CASSFPLARNTQYF
NA	TRBV27	TRBJ1-4	NA	TGTGCCAGCAGTTTGGGAGCAACTAATGAAAAACTGTTTTTT	CASSLGATNEKLFF
NA	TRBV5-4	TRBJ2-3	TRBD2	TGTGCCAGCAGCTTGGCCAGCGGGACTACAGATACGCAGTATTTT	CASSLASGTTDTQYF
NA	TRBV11-2	TRBJ2-1	NA	NA	CASSFSLDRFSYNEQFF
NA	TRBV4-3	TRBJ2-3	NA	TGCGCCAGCAGCCAAGATTTGGCTACGCAGTATTTT	CASSQDLATQYF
NA	TRBV7-2	TRBJ2-3	TRBD2	TGTGCCAGCAGCCCACATAGCGGGAGGGCTACAGATACGCAGTATTTT	CASSPHSGRATDTQYF
NA	TRBV30	TRBJ1-5	NA	TGTGCCTGGAGTAGCAGGTCGAATCAGCCCCAGCATTTT	CAWSSRSNQPQHF
NA	TRBV25-1	TRBJ2-6	NA	TGTGCCAGCAGTAAACACAGGGTCTCTGGGGCCAACGTCCTGACTTTC	CASSKHRVSGANVLTF
once	TRBV9	TRBJ2-2	NA	TGTGCCAGCAGCCCTCGGGGCAGCACCGGGGAGCTGTTTTTT	CASSPRGSTGELFF
NA	TRBV27	TRBJ2-7	TRBD2	TGTGCCAGCAGACTAATACGGACTAGCGGGAGAGCCCACGAGCAGTACTTC	CASRLIRTSGRAHEQYF
NA	TRBV6-6	TRBJ2-7	TRBD2	TGTGCCAGCAGAAGTACTAGCGGGAGGGCCTACGAGCAGTACTTC	CASRSTSGRAYEQYF
NA	TRBV7-9	TRBJ1-1	NA	TGTGCCAGCAGCTTGAGGTTTGGGGTTTACACTGAAGCTTTCTTT	CASSLRFGVYTEAFF
once	TRBV9	TRBJ1-3	TRBD1	TGTGCCAGCAGCTCCACCGGGACAGGCTCTGGAAACACCATATATTTT	CASSSTGTGSGNTIYF
NA	TRBV5-1	TRBJ2-7	TRBD2	TGCGCCAGCAGCTTTACGGGAGGGACCTACGAGCAGTACTTC	CASSFTGGTYEQYF